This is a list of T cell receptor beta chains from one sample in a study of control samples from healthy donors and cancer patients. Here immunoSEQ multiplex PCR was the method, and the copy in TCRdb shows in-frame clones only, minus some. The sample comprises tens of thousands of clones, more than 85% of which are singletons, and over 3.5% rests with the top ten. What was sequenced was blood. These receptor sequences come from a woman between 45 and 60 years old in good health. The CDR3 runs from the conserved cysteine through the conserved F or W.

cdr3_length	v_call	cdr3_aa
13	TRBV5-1	CASSHPRGKTQYF
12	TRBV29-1	CSSGLADNEQFF
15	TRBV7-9	CASSLENPWTALWYF
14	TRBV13	CASSLGVENYGYTF
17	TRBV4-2	CASSQDISAAGTDTQYF
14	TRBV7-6	CASSLELAEETQYF
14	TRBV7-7	CASSSGVAGNTIYF
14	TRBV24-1	CATSDTRSGNTIYF
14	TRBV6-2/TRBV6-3	CASSYSAGSNEQFF
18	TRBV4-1	CASSKKGEQGTGANVLTF
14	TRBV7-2	CASSSAGTPGRQYF
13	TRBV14	CASSQQATGAQFF
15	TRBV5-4	CASSLDPVYYNEQFF
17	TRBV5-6	CASSLAGTSANTGELFF
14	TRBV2	CASSTTGTNQPQHF
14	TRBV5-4	CASSSPTSTDTQYF
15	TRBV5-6	CASSPVGQGAPEQYF
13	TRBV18	CASSPSRTNLPYF
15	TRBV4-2	CASSQNPTGGQPQHF
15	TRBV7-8	CASSLALAGLYEQYF
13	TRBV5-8	CASSLNAGNTIYF
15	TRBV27	CASSSSGTGGQPQHF
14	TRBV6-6	CASSSMDTYYGYTF
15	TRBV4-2	CASSQALASNQPQHF
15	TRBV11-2	CASSSIRDRGFEQYF
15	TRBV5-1	CASNPGLAGTGELFF
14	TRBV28	CASKDFRGAFGLFF